This TCR beta chain was captured by sequencing in a study of technical replicates of blood from a handful of donors. V lost 1 base and J lost 5, with 12 bases in between. This CDR3 comprises 15 residues. Germline CDR1 SGHTA, CDR2 FQGNSA. Generated by immunoSEQ multiplex PCR, the TCRdb table keeps only in-frame clones and is missing some. The repertoire consists of approximately 13,000 clones, with more than 70% occurring once and the leading ten covering approximately 10%. V and J are TRBV7-2 and TRBJ1-5; D is uncertain. The TCR comes from a human donor in good health. Sequences were obtained from PBMCs. The CDR3 DNA is TGTGCCAGCAGCTTAGAAAGAGGGCTCCATCAGCCCCAGCATTTT. Its protein is CASSLERGLHQPQHF. The entire variable domain, with the rest obtained from reference TRBV7-2 and TRBJ1-5, is as follows: GAGVSQSPSNKVTEKGKDVELRCDPISGHTALYWYRQSLGQGLEFLIYFQGNSAPDKSGLPSDRFSAERTGGSVSTLTIQRTQQEDSAVYLCASSLERGLHQPQHFGDGTRLSIL.